The clone carrying this T cell receptor beta chain has at least ten counts. Its specificity is not known. This sample was taken from a study of neurological immune-mediated disorders. Study-wide points: Expansion of TCR clones was greatest in HTLV-1-associated myelopathy and smallest in multiple sclerosis, where it fell below that of healthy controls.

Sequencing of 15-18 subjects in each run yielded over 190 million TCR-beta sequences. TCRdb reanalysed the 5' RACE reads using MiXCR and keeps one entry per CDR3 protein. The top ten clones hold 5.5% to 7.5% of a sample with nearly 30,000 distinct CDR3 sequences, about 12% of them seen once. The sample consisted of PBMCs. This clonotype was sampled from a woman aged 55-69 years in good health.

CDR3 coding DNA: TGCGCCAGCAGCTTGGTGGGGTACCAAGAGACCCAGTACTTC. Translation gives CASSLVGYQETQYF. The rearrangement joins TRBV5-1 to TRBJ2-5, with D uncertain. CDR1 and CDR2 (germline): SGHRS, YFSETQ. Deletions cut 0 bases from V and 0 bases from J, with 6 bases between. The CDR3 loop spans 14 amino acids.